This T cell receptor (beta chain) was profiled in a study of spatial heterogeneity in lung cancer. Whole-study results and caveats: Counts of expanded intratumoral alpha and beta TCRs tracked tumor mutation counts.

TCRdb called the 5' RACE reads again in MiXCR, with one record for every CDR3 protein. The sample holds 100,000 or so distinct CDR3 sequences, 3.5% to 5% seen once. The CDR3 spans 14 residues. Germline-derived CDR1 and CDR2 are DFQATT and SNEGSKA (reference sequence). V shed 0 bases, J shed 3 bases, and the junction held 1 base outside the gene matches. This clonotype was seen repeatedly, ten times or more. The antigen remains unidentified. The time point was: sample taken at primary tumor resection. This clonotype was obtained from a male donor with early-stage non-small cell lung cancer. The chain has TRBV20-1 and TRBJ2-3; 9 bases are shared with TRBD1. Sequenced here: lung tumor tissue, sampled at surgery. The CDR3 loop reads CSAREGTGTDTQYF. Written as DNA, the CDR3 is TGCAGTGCTAGAGAGGGGACAGGGACAGATACGCAGTATTTT.